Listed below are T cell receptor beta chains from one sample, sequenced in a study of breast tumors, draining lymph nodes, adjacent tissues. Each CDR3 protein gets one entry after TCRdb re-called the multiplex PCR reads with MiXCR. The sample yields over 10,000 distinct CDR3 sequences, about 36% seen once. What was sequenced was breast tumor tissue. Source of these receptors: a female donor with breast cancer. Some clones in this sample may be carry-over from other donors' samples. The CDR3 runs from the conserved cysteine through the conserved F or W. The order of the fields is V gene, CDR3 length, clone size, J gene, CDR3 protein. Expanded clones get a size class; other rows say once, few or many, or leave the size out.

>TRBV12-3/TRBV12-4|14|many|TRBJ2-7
CASSLTGGFLEQYF
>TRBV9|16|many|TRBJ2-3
CASSPPGRAFPDTQYF
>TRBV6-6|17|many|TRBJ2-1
CASSGTGTGGSLDEQFF
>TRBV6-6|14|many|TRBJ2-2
CATIRTGWTGELFF
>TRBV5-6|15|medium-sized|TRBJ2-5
CASSLRDGTQETQYF
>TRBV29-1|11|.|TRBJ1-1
CSAGTVTEAFF
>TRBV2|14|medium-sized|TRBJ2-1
CASRGQGHYNEQFF
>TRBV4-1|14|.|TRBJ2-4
CASRAGLGGDIQYF
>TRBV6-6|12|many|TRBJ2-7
CASSYNVYEQYF
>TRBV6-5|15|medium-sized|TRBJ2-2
CASSYGRGGTGELFF